This is a list of T cell receptor beta chains from one sample in a study of cytomegalovirus exposure and HLA in healthy donors. Produced via immunoSEQ multiplex PCR; TCRdb's table is partial and in-frame only. This table has some 100,000 clones, approximately 80% appearing once. The sequenced material came from PBMCs. The receptors originated from a man between 50 and 59 years old in good health and CMV-seropositive. The CDR3 runs from the conserved cysteine through the conserved F or W. Fields, in order: CDR3 protein, CDR3 DNA, V gene, D gene, clone size, J gene. A D gene is named only where the DNA matches it firmly. Size values are once, few and many counts, or a class for expanded clones, and some rows have none.

CDR3 protein: CASSEGFGGSIGYEQYF
CDR3 DNA: TGTGCCAGCAGTGAGGGGTTTGGAGGATCTATAGGGTACGAGCAGTACTTC
V gene: TRBV6-1
D gene: .
clone size: .
J gene: TRBJ2-7

CDR3 protein: CASSLNPQGASGGELFF
CDR3 DNA: TGTGCCAGCAGTTTAAATCCGCAGGGGGCGAGCGGCGGGGAGCTGTTTTTT
V gene: TRBV27
D gene: TRBD1
clone size: .
J gene: TRBJ2-2

CDR3 protein: CASSLDRDYGYTF
CDR3 DNA: TGTGCCAGCAGTTTGGACAGGGACTATGGCTACACCTTC
V gene: TRBV28
D gene: TRBD1
clone size: .
J gene: TRBJ1-2

CDR3 protein: CASSRTGNSYEQYF
CDR3 DNA: TGTGCCAGCAGTCGGACAGGGAACTCCTACGAGCAGTACTTC
V gene: TRBV28
D gene: TRBD1
clone size: .
J gene: TRBJ2-7

CDR3 protein: CASSRRDSLVLETQYF
CDR3 DNA: TGTGCCAGCAGCCGCCGGGACAGCCTGGTTTTAGAGACCCAGTACTTC
V gene: TRBV7-9
D gene: TRBD1
clone size: few
J gene: TRBJ2-5

CDR3 protein: CASSLRLAGSTDTQYF
CDR3 DNA: TGTGCCAGCAGCTTGAGACTAGCGGGAAGCACAGATACGCAGTATTTT
V gene: TRBV7-9
D gene: TRBD2
clone size: once
J gene: TRBJ2-3

CDR3 protein: CASSQGQGDEKLFF
CDR3 DNA: TGCGCCAGCAGCCAAGGACAGGGGGACGAAAAACTGTTTTTT
V gene: TRBV4-3
D gene: TRBD1
clone size: .
J gene: TRBJ1-4

CDR3 protein: CASSVGGGQGTSGNTIYF
CDR3 DNA: TGTGCCAGCAGCGTAGGGGGGGGACAGGGCACCTCTGGAAACACCATATATTTT
V gene: TRBV9
D gene: TRBD1
clone size: .
J gene: TRBJ1-3

CDR3 protein: CASSQDGRMNTEAFF
CDR3 DNA: TGTGCCAGCAGCCAAGATGGGAGAATGAACACTGAAGCTTTCTTT
V gene: TRBV14
D gene: .
clone size: .
J gene: TRBJ1-1

CDR3 protein: CASTPDTGANYGYTF
CDR3 DNA: TGTGCCAGCACCCCCGATACAGGGGCTAACTATGGCTACACCTTC
V gene: TRBV5-4
D gene: TRBD1
clone size: .
J gene: TRBJ1-2

CDR3 protein: CASTRDRGSYEQYF
CDR3 DNA: TGTGCCAGCACGAGGGACAGGGGATCCTACGAGCAGTACTTC
V gene: TRBV27
D gene: TRBD1
clone size: .
J gene: TRBJ2-7

CDR3 protein: CASTLKSVWLAGGGNEQFF
CDR3 DNA: TGCGCCAGCACCCTGAAGAGCGTCTGGCTAGCGGGAGGCGGCAATGAGCAGTTCTTC
V gene: TRBV10-1
D gene: TRBD2
clone size: .
J gene: TRBJ2-1

CDR3 protein: CASSFGPRTTKIDYEQYF
CDR3 DNA: TGTGCCAGCAGCTTCGGTCCCAGGACAACCAAGATCGACTACGAGCAGTACTTC
V gene: TRBV5-6
D gene: .
clone size: .
J gene: TRBJ2-7

CDR3 protein: CASSSPGLAYGEQYF
CDR3 DNA: TGTGCCAGCAGTTCTCCGGGACTAGCGTATGGCGAGCAGTACTTC
V gene: TRBV5-4
D gene: TRBD2
clone size: .
J gene: TRBJ2-7

CDR3 protein: CASSESRTLSNQPQHF
CDR3 DNA: TGTGCCAGCAGTGAATCTCGGACACTTAGCAATCAGCCCCAGCATTTT
V gene: TRBV6-1
D gene: .
clone size: .
J gene: TRBJ1-5

CDR3 protein: CASGLRGRKNIQYF
CDR3 DNA: TGTGCCAGCGGACTCAGGGGGAGGAAAAACATTCAGTACTTC
V gene: TRBV6-1
D gene: .
clone size: .
J gene: TRBJ2-4

CDR3 protein: CASSNREQETQYF
CDR3 DNA: TGTGCCAGCAGCAACCGGGAGCAAGAGACCCAGTACTTC
V gene: TRBV21-1
D gene: .
clone size: .
J gene: TRBJ2-5

CDR3 protein: CASSPGTGRSYGYTF
CDR3 DNA: TGTGCCAGCAGCCCCGGGACAGGGAGATCCTATGGCTACACCTTC
V gene: TRBV5-4
D gene: TRBD1
clone size: .
J gene: TRBJ1-2

CDR3 protein: CAISPVQGQGTEAFF
CDR3 DNA: TGTGCCATCAGCCCAGTGCAGGGGCAAGGCACTGAAGCTTTCTTT
V gene: TRBV10-3
D gene: .
clone size: .
J gene: TRBJ1-1

CDR3 protein: CASSAQGVGGELFF
CDR3 DNA: TGTGCCAGCAGTGCCCAGGGGGTAGGCGGGGAGCTGTTTTTT
V gene: TRBV6-5
D gene: TRBD1
clone size: .
J gene: TRBJ2-2

CDR3 protein: CASSPHEVGNTIYF
CDR3 DNA: TGTGCCAGCAGCCCCCATGAGGTTGGAAACACCATATATTTT
V gene: TRBV5-4
D gene: .
clone size: once
J gene: TRBJ1-3

CDR3 protein: CASSGLKLNTGELFF
CDR3 DNA: TGTGCCAGCAGTGGGCTTAAGTTGAACACCGGGGAGCTGTTTTTT
V gene: TRBV28
D gene: .
clone size: .
J gene: TRBJ2-2

CDR3 protein: CASSGQGEVNEQYF
CDR3 DNA: TGTGCCAGCAGTGGACAGGGGGAAGTGAACGAGCAGTACTTC
V gene: TRBV6-1
D gene: TRBD1
clone size: .
J gene: TRBJ2-7

CDR3 protein: CASSLSRETQYF
CDR3 DNA: TGTGCCAGCAGCTTATCGAGGGAGACCCAGTACTTC
V gene: TRBV7-2
D gene: .
clone size: .
J gene: TRBJ2-5

CDR3 protein: CASSYSMGLEAFF
CDR3 DNA: TGTGCCAGCAGTTACTCGATGGGACTTGAAGCTTTCTTT
V gene: TRBV6-5
D gene: .
clone size: few
J gene: TRBJ1-1

CDR3 protein: CASSFPGRTTEAFF
CDR3 DNA: TGTGCCAGCAGCTTTCCGGGAAGGACCACTGAAGCTTTCTTT
V gene: TRBV5-4
D gene: .
clone size: .
J gene: TRBJ1-1

CDR3 protein: CAISSGLAGGGTGELFF
CDR3 DNA: TGTGCCATCAGTTCGGGACTAGCGGGAGGTGGCACCGGGGAGCTGTTTTTT
V gene: TRBV10-3
D gene: TRBD2
clone size: .
J gene: TRBJ2-2

CDR3 protein: CASSLAGTPLHF
CDR3 DNA: TGTGCCAGCAGCCTCGCGGGGACACCCCTCCACTTT
V gene: TRBV14
D gene: .
clone size: .
J gene: TRBJ1-6

CDR3 protein: CASRGDSSSYEQYF
CDR3 DNA: TGTGCCAGCAGAGGGGACAGTAGCTCCTACGAGCAGTACTTC
V gene: TRBV7-9
D gene: TRBD1
clone size: once
J gene: TRBJ2-7

CDR3 protein: CASSSEAGGRTEQFF
CDR3 DNA: TGTGCCAGCTCATCGGAAGCGGGAGGAAGGACTGAGCAGTTCTTC
V gene: TRBV18
D gene: TRBD2
clone size: .
J gene: TRBJ2-1

CDR3 protein: CASSAGGAQETQYF
CDR3 DNA: TGTGCCAGCAGCGCGGGGGGCGCGCAAGAGACCCAGTACTTC
V gene: TRBV9
D gene: .
clone size: .
J gene: TRBJ2-5

CDR3 protein: CASSEDEDPGGF
CDR3 DNA: TGTGCCAGCAGTGAAGATGAGGACCCAGGGGGCTTC
V gene: TRBV6-1
D gene: TRBD1
clone size: .
J gene: TRBJ2-7

CDR3 protein: CASSLWSGLSQPQHF
CDR3 DNA: TGTGCCAGCAGCTTGTGGTCAGGGTTAAGTCAGCCCCAGCATTTT
V gene: TRBV5-6
D gene: .
clone size: .
J gene: TRBJ1-5

CDR3 protein: CASSLGTVPPSAPLHF
CDR3 DNA: TGTGCCAGCAGCTTGGGGACAGTACCTCCCAGCGCACCCCTCCACTTT
V gene: TRBV5-4
D gene: .
clone size: .
J gene: TRBJ1-6

CDR3 protein: CASRKDRSNSPLHF
CDR3 DNA: TGTGCCAGCAGGAAGGACAGATCTAATTCACCCCTCCACTTT
V gene: TRBV11-2
D gene: .
clone size: .
J gene: TRBJ1-6

CDR3 protein: CASSQPGTTYGYTF
CDR3 DNA: TGTGCCAGCAGCCAACCCGGGACAACCTATGGCTACACCTTC
V gene: TRBV4-2
D gene: .
clone size: .
J gene: TRBJ1-2

CDR3 protein: CASSLVSSITDTQYF
CDR3 DNA: TGTGCCAGCAGCTTAGTTAGTAGCATCACAGATACGCAGTATTTT
V gene: TRBV7-9
D gene: .
clone size: .
J gene: TRBJ2-3

CDR3 protein: CASRGQVISYEQYF
CDR3 DNA: TGTGCCAGCAGAGGACAGGTCATCTCCTACGAGCAGTACTTC
V gene: TRBV2
D gene: TRBD1
clone size: .
J gene: TRBJ2-7

CDR3 protein: CASSTGLAPYNEQFF
CDR3 DNA: TGTGCCAGCAGCACGGGACTAGCCCCCTACAATGAGCAGTTCTTC
V gene: TRBV7-9
D gene: TRBD2
clone size: .
J gene: TRBJ2-1

CDR3 protein: CASSQDRGSANEKLFF
CDR3 DNA: TGCGCCAGCAGCCAAGATAGGGGGAGCGCTAATGAAAAACTGTTTTTT
V gene: TRBV4-1
D gene: .
clone size: once
J gene: TRBJ1-4

CDR3 protein: CASSLAGRQGSLGGYTF
CDR3 DNA: TGCGCCAGCAGCTTGGCAGGGCGACAGGGTTCTCTAGGTGGCTACACCTTC
V gene: TRBV5-1
D gene: TRBD1
clone size: .
J gene: TRBJ1-2